There are a few counts of the clone carrying this T cell receptor beta chain. Its antigen remains unknown. The data were taken from a study of response to subunit inactivated influenza vaccine. TCRdb re-derived calls from the RT-PCR reads in MiXCR, one entry per CDR3 protein. The table includes some 520,000 distinct CDR3 sequences, approximately 17% detected once. With 5 bases removed from V and 1 base from J, the gap between germline ends came to 14 bases. Germline loops: CDR1 KGHSH, CDR2 LQKENI. The length of the CDR3 is 15 residues. The study's findings and limits: The authors suggested that every seasonal influenza vaccination recruits few new T cells.

The clonotype was recovered from a man between 50 and 70 years old who received an inactivated influenza vaccine. This sequence joins TRBV18 and TRBJ1-1, with D tentatively TRBD1 (5 bases). Sequences were derived from CD4+ T cells sorted from PBMCs, sampled less than 25 months after vaccination. As DNA, the CDR3 is TGTGCCAGCTCAATTAAACAGGAGGCGAACACTGAAGCTTTCTTT. It encodes CASSIKQEANTEAFF.